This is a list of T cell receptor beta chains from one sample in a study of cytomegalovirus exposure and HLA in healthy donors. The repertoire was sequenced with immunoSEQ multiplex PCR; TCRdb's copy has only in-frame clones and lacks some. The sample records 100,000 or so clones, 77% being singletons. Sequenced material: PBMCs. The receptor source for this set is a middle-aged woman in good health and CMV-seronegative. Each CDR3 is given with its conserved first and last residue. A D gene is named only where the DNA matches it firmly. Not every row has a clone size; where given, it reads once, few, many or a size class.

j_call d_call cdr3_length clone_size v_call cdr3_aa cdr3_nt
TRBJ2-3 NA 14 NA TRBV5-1 CASYSSRSTDTQYF TGCGCCAGCTACTCTAGTCGTAGCACAGATACGCAGTATTTT
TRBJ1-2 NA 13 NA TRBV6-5 CASSPRDISGYTF TGTGCCAGCAGTCCTAGGGACATTTCTGGCTACACCTTC
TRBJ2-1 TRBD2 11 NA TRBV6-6 CASSLAGGLFF TGTGCCAGCAGTTTAGCGGGGGGGCTGTTCTTC
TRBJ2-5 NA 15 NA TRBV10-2 CASSESRHPQETQYF TGCGCCAGCAGTGAGTCCCGACACCCTCAAGAGACCCAGTACTTC
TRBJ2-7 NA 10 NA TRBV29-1 CSVGTYEQYF TGCAGCGTGGGCACATACGAGCAGTACTTC
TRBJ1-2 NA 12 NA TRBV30 CAWSATGEGYTF TGTGCCTGGAGTGCGACAGGAGAGGGCTACACCTTC
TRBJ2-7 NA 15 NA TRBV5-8 CASSFGDNGPYEQYF TGTGCCAGCAGCTTCGGAGATAACGGCCCGTACGAGCAGTACTTC
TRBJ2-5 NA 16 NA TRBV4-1 CASSQDPNRAGETQYF TGCGCCAGCAGCCAGGATCCCAACAGGGCTGGGGAGACCCAGTACTTC
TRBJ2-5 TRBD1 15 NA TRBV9 CASSLQQGQGETQYF TGTGCCAGCAGCCTTCAACAGGGGCAGGGAGAGACCCAGTACTTC
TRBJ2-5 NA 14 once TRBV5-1 CASSPRTRQETQYF TGCGCCAGCAGCCCGAGGACAAGACAAGAGACCCAGTACTTC
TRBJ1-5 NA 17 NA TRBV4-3 CASSQGVSGVLNQPQHF TGCGCCAGCAGCCAAGGGGTATCGGGTGTCCTCAATCAGCCCCAGCATTTT
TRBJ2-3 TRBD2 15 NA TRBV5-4 CASSWGGTGGDTQYF TGTGCCAGCAGCTGGGGGGGTACAGGTGGAGATACGCAGTATTTT
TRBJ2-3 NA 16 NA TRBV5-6 CASRRWVDPGTDTQYF TGTGCCAGCAGGAGGTGGGTCGATCCGGGCACAGATACGCAGTATTTT
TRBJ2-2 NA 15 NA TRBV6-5 CASSPDRRNTGELFF TGTGCCAGCAGTCCCGACAGACGCAACACCGGGGAGCTGTTTTTT
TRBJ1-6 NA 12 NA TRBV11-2 CASSRDYSPLHF TGTGCCAGCAGCCGTGACTACTCACCCCTCCACTTT
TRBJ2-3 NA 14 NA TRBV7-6 CASSPGADGATQYF TGTGCCAGCAGCCCAGGGGCCGATGGAGCTACGCAGTATTTT
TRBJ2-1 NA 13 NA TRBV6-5 CASSETLGTEQFF TGTGCCAGCAGTGAGACCCTCGGGACAGAGCAGTTCTTC
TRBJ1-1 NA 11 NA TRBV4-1 CASSQAFEAFF TGCGCCAGCAGCCAAGCTTTCGAAGCTTTCTTT
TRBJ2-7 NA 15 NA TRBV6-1 CASSELGALRGQQYF TGTGCCAGCAGTGAATTGGGGGCGTTGAGAGGGCAGCAGTACTTC
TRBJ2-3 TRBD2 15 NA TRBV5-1 CASSYSGTSPDTQYF TGCGCCAGCAGCTATTCCGGGACTAGTCCAGATACGCAGTATTTT
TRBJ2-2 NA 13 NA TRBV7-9 CASSPVLRGELFF TGTGCCAGCAGCCCGGTCCTCCGAGGGGAGCTGTTTTTT
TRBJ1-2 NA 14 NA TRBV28 CASSPTGPRHGYTF TGTGCCAGCAGTCCCACAGGGCCAAGGCATGGCTACACCTTC
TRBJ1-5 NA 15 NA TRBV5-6 CASSLGSGGNQPQHF TGTGCCAGCAGTTTAGGCTCGGGAGGAAATCAGCCCCAGCATTTT
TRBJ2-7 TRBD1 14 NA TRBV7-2 CASSSQGKMGEQYF TGTGCCAGCAGTTCACAGGGGAAAATGGGGGAGCAGTACTTC
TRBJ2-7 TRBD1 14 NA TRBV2 CASSEWDRAYEQYF TGTGCCAGCAGTGAATGGGACAGGGCCTACGAGCAGTACTTC
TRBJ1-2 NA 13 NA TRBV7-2 CASSKQPSYGYTF TGTGCCAGCAGCAAACAACCGTCCTATGGCTACACCTTC
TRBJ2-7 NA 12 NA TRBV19 CASSIPGYEQYF TGTGCCAGTAGTATCCCAGGGTACGAGCAGTACTTC
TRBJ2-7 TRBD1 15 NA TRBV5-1 CASSPTQGAGGKQYF TGCGCCAGCAGCCCGACTCAGGGGGCAGGTGGAAAGCAGTACTTC
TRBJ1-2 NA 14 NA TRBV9 CASSEVTGTYGYTF TGTGCCAGCAGCGAGGTTACAGGCACCTATGGCTACACCTTC
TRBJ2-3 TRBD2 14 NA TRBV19 CASLNSGEQDTQYF TGTGCCAGCCTAAATAGCGGGGAACAAGATACGCAGTATTTT
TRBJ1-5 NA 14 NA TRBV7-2 CASSLQGSNQPQHF TGTGCCAGCAGCCTTCAGGGTAGCAATCAGCCCCAGCATTTT
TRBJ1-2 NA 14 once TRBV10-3 CATSPQGGGAYYTF TGTGCTACTAGCCCCCAGGGCGGAGGGGCGTACTACACCTTC
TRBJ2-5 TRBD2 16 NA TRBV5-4 CASSVSGGARLETQYF TGTGCCAGCAGCGTTAGCGGGGGGGCCCGGTTAGAGACCCAGTACTTC